The clone carrying this T cell receptor beta chain has at least ten counts. Its antigen is currently unknown. Using RNA transcripts as the source, TCR beta CDR3 regions were amplified. The TCR CDR3 first-round RT-PCR relied on the HTBI primer set. TCRdb analysed the multiplex PCR reads with MiXCR anew, one entry per CDR3 protein. In the table there are about 300,000 distinct CDR3 sequences, approximately 14% of which are singletons. The data are from a study of T cells in Graves' hyperthyroidism and ophthalmopathy. The overall study: The authors collected peripheral blood at initial diagnosis, before any treatment. Notes on the study in general: Blood also showed most of the thyroid clonotypes that were expanded above 0.001.

The CDR3 loop spans 14 amino acids. V shed 6 bases and J shed 3 bases, with 15 bases lying between them. Germline-derived CDR1 and CDR2 are DFQATT and SNEGSKA (reference sequence). The gene calls are TRBV20-1 and TRBJ2-1; weak D call: TRBD2 (5 bases). The receptor was isolated from a woman in her forties with Graves' hyperthyroidism. Sequencing was done on a sample of blood. The CDR3 spells CSARGQRYYNEQFF. Here the CDR3 DNA reads TGCAGTGCCCGAGGGCAGCGGTACTACAATGAGCAGTTCTTC.